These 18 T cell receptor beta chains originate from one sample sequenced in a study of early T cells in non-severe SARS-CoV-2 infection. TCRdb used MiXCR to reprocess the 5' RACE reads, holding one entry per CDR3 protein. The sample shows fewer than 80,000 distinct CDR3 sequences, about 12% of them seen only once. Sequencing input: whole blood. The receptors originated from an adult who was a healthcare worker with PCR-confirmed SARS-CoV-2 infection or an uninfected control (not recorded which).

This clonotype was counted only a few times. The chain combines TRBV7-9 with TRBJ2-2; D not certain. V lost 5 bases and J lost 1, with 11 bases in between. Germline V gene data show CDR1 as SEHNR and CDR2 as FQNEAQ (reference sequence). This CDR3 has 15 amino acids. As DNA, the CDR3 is TGTGCCAGCAGCCTTGGATTGGGGAACACCGGGGAGCTGTTTTTT. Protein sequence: CASSLGLGNTGELFF.

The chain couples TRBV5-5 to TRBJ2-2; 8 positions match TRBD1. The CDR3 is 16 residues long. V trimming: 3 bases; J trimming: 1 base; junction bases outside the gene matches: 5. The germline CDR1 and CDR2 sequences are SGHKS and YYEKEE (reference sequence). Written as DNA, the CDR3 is TGTGCCAGCAGCTACCCCGGGACAGGGAACACCGGGGAGCTGTTTTTT. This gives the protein CASSYPGTGNTGELFF. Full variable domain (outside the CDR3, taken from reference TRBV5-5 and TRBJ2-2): DAGVTQSPTHLIKTRGQQVTLRCSPISGHKSVSWYQQVLGQGPQFIFQYYEKEERGRGNFPDRFSARQFPNYSSELNVNALLLGDSALYLCASSYPGTGNTGELFFGEGSRLTVL.

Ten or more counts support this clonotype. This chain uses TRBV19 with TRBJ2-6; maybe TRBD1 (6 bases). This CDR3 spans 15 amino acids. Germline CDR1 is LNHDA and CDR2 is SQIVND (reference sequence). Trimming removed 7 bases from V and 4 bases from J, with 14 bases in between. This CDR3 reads CASIRWGQGANVLTF. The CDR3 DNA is TGTGCCAGTATCAGGTGGGGGCAAGGGGCCAACGTCCTGACTTTC.

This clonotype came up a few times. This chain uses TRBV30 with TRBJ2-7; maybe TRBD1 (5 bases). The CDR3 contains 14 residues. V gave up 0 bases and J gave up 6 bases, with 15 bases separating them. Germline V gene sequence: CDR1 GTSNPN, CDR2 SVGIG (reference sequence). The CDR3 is CAWSVSRTGSEQYF. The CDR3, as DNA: TGTGCCTGGAGTGTATCAAGAACAGGATCCGAGCAGTACTTC.

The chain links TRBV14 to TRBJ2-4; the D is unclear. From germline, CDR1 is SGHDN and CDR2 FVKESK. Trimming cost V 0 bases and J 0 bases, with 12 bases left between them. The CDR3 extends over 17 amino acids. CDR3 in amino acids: CASSQDGTATAKNIQYF. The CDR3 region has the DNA TGTGCCAGCAGCCAAGATGGAACAGCCACAGCCAAAAACATTCAGTACTTC.

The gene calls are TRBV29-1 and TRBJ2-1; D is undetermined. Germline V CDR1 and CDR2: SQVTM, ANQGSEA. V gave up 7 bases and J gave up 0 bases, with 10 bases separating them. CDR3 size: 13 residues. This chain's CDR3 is CSADDGSYNEQFF. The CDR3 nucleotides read TGCAGCGCCGACGACGGCTCCTACAATGAGCAGTTCTTC.

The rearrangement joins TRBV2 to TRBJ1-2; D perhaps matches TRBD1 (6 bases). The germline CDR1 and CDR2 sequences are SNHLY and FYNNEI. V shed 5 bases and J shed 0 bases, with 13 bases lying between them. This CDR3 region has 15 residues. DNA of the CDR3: TGTGCCAGCAGTTTTACACAGGGCGCTAACTATGGCTACACCTTC. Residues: CASSFTQGANYGYTF.

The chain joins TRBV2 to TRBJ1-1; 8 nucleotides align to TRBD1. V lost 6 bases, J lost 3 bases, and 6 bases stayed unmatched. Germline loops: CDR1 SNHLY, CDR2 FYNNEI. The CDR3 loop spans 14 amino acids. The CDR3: CASSADREDTEAFF. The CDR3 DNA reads TGTGCCAGCAGCGCGGACAGGGAAGACACTGAAGCTTTCTTT.

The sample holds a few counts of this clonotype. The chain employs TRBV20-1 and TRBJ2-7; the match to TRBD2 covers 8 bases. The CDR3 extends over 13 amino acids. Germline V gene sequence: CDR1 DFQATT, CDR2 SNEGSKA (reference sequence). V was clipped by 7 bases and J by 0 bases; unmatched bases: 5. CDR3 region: CSVPTSASYEQYF. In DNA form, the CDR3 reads TGCAGTGTCCCGACTAGCGCCTCCTACGAGCAGTACTTC.

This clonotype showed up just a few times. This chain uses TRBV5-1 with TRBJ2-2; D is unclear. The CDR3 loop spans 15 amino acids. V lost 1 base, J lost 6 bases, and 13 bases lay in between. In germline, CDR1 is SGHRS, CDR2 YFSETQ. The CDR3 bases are TGCGCCAGCAGCTTGTTGTCCACGGACGCCGGGGAGCTGTTTTTT. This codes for CASSLLSTDAGELFF.

In nucleotides, the CDR3 is TGTGCCAGCAGCCAAGATTGGCCAGCCCGTCAGCAGTTCTTC. This encodes CASSQDWPARQQFF. The chain links TRBV3-1 to TRBJ2-1; no definite D call. Germline loops: CDR1 LGHDT, CDR2 YNNKEL (reference sequence). The CDR3 is 14 amino acids. Trimming cost V 0 bases and J 11 bases, with 14 bases left between them.

The CDR3 loop reads CACGPTEPQETQYF. DNA for the CDR3: TGTGCCTGCGGTCCTACCGAACCGCAAGAGACCCAGTACTTC. This rearrangement joins TRBV6-1 to TRBJ2-5; D unclear. The CDR3 has 14 amino acids. The V gene's germline CDR1 is MNHNS and CDR2 SASEGT. Trimming removed 11 bases at V and 2 bases at J, with 18 bases between.

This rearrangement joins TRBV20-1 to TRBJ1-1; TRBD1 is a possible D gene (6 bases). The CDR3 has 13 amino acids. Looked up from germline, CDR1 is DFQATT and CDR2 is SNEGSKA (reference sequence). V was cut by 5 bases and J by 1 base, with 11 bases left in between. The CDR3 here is CSAEDSPNTEAFF. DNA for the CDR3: TGCAGTGCTGAGGACAGTCCGAACACTGAAGCTTTCTTT.

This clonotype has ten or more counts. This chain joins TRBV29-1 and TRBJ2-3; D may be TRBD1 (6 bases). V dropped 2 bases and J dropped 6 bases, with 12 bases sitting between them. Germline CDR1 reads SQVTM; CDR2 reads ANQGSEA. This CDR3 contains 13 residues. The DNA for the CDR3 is TGCAGCGTTGAACGCCAGGGGATTGATACGCAGTATTTT. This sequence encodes CSVERQGIDTQYF.

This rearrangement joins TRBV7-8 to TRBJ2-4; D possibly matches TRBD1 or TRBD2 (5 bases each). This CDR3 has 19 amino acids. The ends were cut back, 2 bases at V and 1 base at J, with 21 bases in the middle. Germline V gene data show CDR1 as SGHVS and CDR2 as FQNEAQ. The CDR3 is CASSLSPRDVLLAKNIQYF. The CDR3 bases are TGTGCCAGCAGCTTATCTCCCAGGGACGTACTCCTTGCCAAAAACATTCAGTACTTC.

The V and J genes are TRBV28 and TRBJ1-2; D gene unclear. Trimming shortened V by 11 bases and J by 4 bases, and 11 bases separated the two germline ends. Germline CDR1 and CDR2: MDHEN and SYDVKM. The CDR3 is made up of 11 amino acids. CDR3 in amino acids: CACPDGYGYTF. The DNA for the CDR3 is TGTGCCTGTCCGGACGGCTATGGCTACACCTTC.

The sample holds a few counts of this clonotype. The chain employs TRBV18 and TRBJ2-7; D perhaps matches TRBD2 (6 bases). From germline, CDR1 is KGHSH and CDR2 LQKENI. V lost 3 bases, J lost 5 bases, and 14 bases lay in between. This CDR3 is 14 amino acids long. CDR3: CASSPPTPGDEQYF. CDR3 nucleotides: TGTGCCAGCTCACCCCCGACCCCGGGGGACGAGCAGTACTTC. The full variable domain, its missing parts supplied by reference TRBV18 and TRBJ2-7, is NAGVMQNPRHLVRRRGQEARLRCSPMKGHSHVYWYRQLPEEGLKFMVYLQKENIIDESGMPKERFSAEFPKEGPSILRIQQVVRGDSAAYFCASSPPTPGDEQYFGPGTRLTVT.

The CDR3 loop reads CASRTSGRKNEQFF. In DNA form, the CDR3 reads TGTGCCAGCCGGACTAGCGGGAGAAAGAATGAGCAGTTCTTC. The chain recombines TRBV28 with TRBJ2-1; 13 positions agree with TRBD2. This CDR3 spans 14 amino acids. CDR1 and CDR2 (germline): MDHEN, SYDVKM. With 8 bases clipped from V and 7 bases from J, the junction kept 5 bases outside the gene matches.